These T cell receptor beta chains were read from a single sample in a study of blood T cell repertoires in COVID-19. TCRdb's table, derived via immunoSEQ multiplex PCR, lists solely in-frame clones and lacks some. There are roughly 150,000 clones in the sample; about four fifths occur only once, and approximately 10% lies in the top ten. Sequences were obtained from peripheral blood. Source of these receptors: a man aged 55 to 70 with active or convalescent COVID-19. Each CDR3 is given with its conserved first and last residue. The D gene is left open where the match is weak. The listing skips clone size in some rows; elsewhere it reads once, few, many or a size class.

v_call	d_call	j_call	clone_size	cdr3_aa	cdr3_nt
TRBV13	TRBD1	TRBJ1-6	-	CASSPRTGGVGSPLHF	TGTGCCAGCAGCCCGAGGACAGGAGGTGTAGGTTCACCCCTCCACTTT
TRBV18	-	TRBJ1-3	-	CASSPREVSGNTIYF	TGTGCCAGCTCACCACGGGAGGTCTCTGGAAACACCATATATTTT
TRBV2	-	TRBJ1-5	few	CASSERRGSPQPQHF	TGTGCCAGCAGTGAACGGCGCGGATCCCCTCAGCCCCAGCATTTT
TRBV5-1	TRBD2	TRBJ2-3	-	CASSSGGGPTDTQYF	TGCGCCAGCAGCTCTGGGGGAGGGCCCACAGATACGCAGTATTTT
TRBV11-3	-	TRBJ2-3	-	CASSQKGGAWGTDTQYF	TGTGCCAGCAGCCAGAAAGGGGGGGCGTGGGGCACAGATACGCAGTATTTT
TRBV5-5	TRBD1	TRBJ1-2	few	CASSGQGGYGYTF	TGTGCCAGCAGTGGACAGGGAGGCTATGGCTACACCTTC
TRBV7-2	-	TRBJ2-3	-	CASSLWGGADTQYF	TGTGCCAGCAGCTTATGGGGGGGGGCGGATACGCAGTATTTT
TRBV6-6	TRBD1	TRBJ1-4	-	CASTLTGAATNEKLFF	TGTGCCAGCACCTTGACAGGGGCCGCAACTAATGAAAAACTGTTTTTT
TRBV4-2	TRBD1	TRBJ1-4	-	CASSRDGTGDNEKLFF	TGTGCCAGCAGCCGAGATGGGACAGGCGATAATGAAAAACTGTTTTTT
TRBV7-5	-	TRBJ1-5	-	CARSSGQGTKGVRNQPQHF	TGTGCCAGAAGCTCGGGACAGGGCACGAAGGGGGTCCGCAATCAGCCCCAGCATTTT
TRBV24-1	-	TRBJ1-2	-	CATSGAGDGYTF	TGTGCCACCAGTGGGGCAGGCGATGGCTACACCTTC
TRBV21-1	-	TRBJ1-1	-	CASSRGGGQGSNTEAFF	TGTGCCAGCAGCCGTGGGGGAGGACAGGGGTCGAACACTGAAGCTTTCTTT
TRBV15	-	TRBJ1-4	few	CATSRAPLGLFEKLFF	TGTGCCACCAGCAGAGCCCCATTGGGGCTTTTTGAAAAACTGTTTTTT
TRBV19	-	TRBJ1-4	-	CASSIGQGNEKLFF	TGTGCCAGTAGTATTGGGCAGGGAAATGAAAAACTGTTTTTT
TRBV13	-	TRBJ2-3	-	CASSLGPQGSADTQYF	TGTGCCAGCAGCTTAGGACCCCAGGGTTCTGCAGATACGCAGTATTTT
TRBV5-1	TRBD1	TRBJ1-1	-	CASSTGQGFTEAFF	TGCGCCAGCAGCACCGGACAGGGCTTCACTGAAGCTTTCTTT
TRBV10-3	TRBD1	TRBJ2-7	-	CAISGGKGQGQYEQYF	TGTGCCATCAGTGGGGGCAAGGGGCAGGGACAGTACGAGCAGTACTTC
TRBV2	-	TRBJ1-1	once	CASSVDTNTEAFF	TGTGCCAGCAGCGTAGACACGAACACTGAAGCTTTCTTT
TRBV3-1/TRBV3-2	-	TRBJ2-3	-	CASSPGLSTDTQYF	TGTGCCAGCAGCCCGGGACTCAGCACAGATACGCAGTATTTT
TRBV27	TRBD2	TRBJ2-2	-	CASRAGLAGALRNTGELFF	TGTGCCAGCAGGGCCGGACTAGCGGGGGCCCTGAGGAACACCGGGGAGCTGTTTTTT
TRBV11-1	TRBD2	TRBJ2-5	-	CASSSTSGGAQYF	TGTGCCAGCAGCTCGACTAGCGGTGGAGCCCAGTACTTC
TRBV6-5	-	TRBJ1-1	-	CASSYTGMNTEAFF	TGTGCCAGCAGTTATACCGGGATGAACACTGAAGCTTTCTTT
TRBV11-2	-	TRBJ2-1	-	CASSQPGNQAHEQFF	TGTGCCAGCAGTCAACCGGGAAATCAGGCGCATGAGCAGTTCTTC
TRBV19	TRBD1	TRBJ1-6	-	CASSRDRDDSPLHF	TGTGCCAGTAGCCGGGACAGGGATGATTCACCCCTCCACTTT
TRBV5-3	-	TRBJ1-1	-	CARSSSRGSNTEAFF	TGTGCCAGAAGCTCGAGTAGGGGGTCGAACACTGAAGCTTTCTTT
TRBV5-4	TRBD2	TRBJ2-5	-	CASSPGSSGSQETQYF	TGTGCCAGCAGCCCTGGGTCTAGCGGGAGCCAAGAGACCCAGTACTTC
TRBV7-2	-	TRBJ2-5	-	CASSPGKSRYQETQYF	TGTGCCAGCAGCCCCGGGAAATCGCGGTACCAAGAGACCCAGTACTTC
TRBV27	TRBD2	TRBJ2-7	-	CASSLLRGNYEQYF	TGTGCCAGCAGTTTATTGCGGGGGAACTACGAGCAGTACTTC
TRBV19	TRBD1	TRBJ1-5	few	CASREDRDRGRVQPQHF	TGTGCCAGTAGGGAAGACCGGGACAGGGGGCGAGTTCAGCCCCAGCATTTT
TRBV12-3/TRBV12-4	-	TRBJ1-5	-	CASSFQRAQPQHF	TGTGCCAGCAGTTTTCAGAGGGCCCAGCCCCAGCATTTT
TRBV6-5	-	TRBJ1-5	-	CASSLAGYQPQHF	TGTGCCAGCAGCCTCGCGGGGTACCAGCCCCAGCATTTT
TRBV4-1	-	TRBJ2-2	-	CASSLGGAHTGELFF	TGCGCCAGCAGTCTTGGGGGGGCCCACACCGGGGAGCTGTTTTTT
TRBV10-1	TRBD1	TRBJ1-2	-	CASSVSRGSGYTF	TGCGCCAGCAGTGTCTCCAGGGGGAGCGGCTACACCTTC
TRBV6-1	-	TRBJ1-2	-	CASSEGSYGYTF	TGTGCCAGCAGTGAAGGGAGCTATGGCTACACCTTC
TRBV6-5	TRBD1	TRBJ2-5	-	CASGEGTGETQYF	TGTGCCAGCGGGGAGGGGACAGGGGAGACCCAGTACTTC
TRBV9	-	TRBJ1-3	-	CASSIQGGPGNTIYF	TGTGCCAGCAGTATCCAGGGAGGGCCTGGAAACACCATATATTTT
TRBV28	-	TRBJ2-5	-	CASTTTHQTQYF	TGTGCCAGCACCACCACTCATCAGACCCAGTACTTC
TRBV9	TRBD1	TRBJ1-2	-	CASSSQGTGGWGYTF	TGTGCCAGCAGCAGCCAAGGAACAGGGGGCTGGGGCTACACCTTC
TRBV3-1/TRBV3-2	TRBD2	TRBJ2-1	few	CASSQDIAGSSYNEQFF	TGTGCCAGCAGCCAAGATATAGCGGGAAGCTCCTACAATGAGCAGTTCTTC
TRBV29-1	TRBD1	TRBJ2-5	few	CSVDLTGPRAAQYF	TGCAGCGTGGACCTGACAGGGCCCCGTGCGGCCCAGTACTTC
TRBV5-1	TRBD2	TRBJ2-1	-	CASSPRVAGGIPNMNEQFF	TGCGCCAGCAGCCCCCGGGTGGCGGGAGGGATACCGAATATGAATGAGCAGTTCTTC
TRBV7-2	-	TRBJ2-7	-	CASSLTGVTYEQYF	TGTGCCAGCAGCTTGACAGGTGTGACCTACGAGCAGTACTTC
TRBV18	TRBD1	TRBJ2-7	-	CASSRTGGYEQYF	TGTGCCAGCTCACGGACAGGGGGGTACGAGCAGTACTTC
TRBV27	-	TRBJ1-5	many	CASSLFGALGNQPQHF	TGTGCCAGCAGTTTATTTGGGGCTTTGGGCAATCAGCCCCAGCATTTT
TRBV11-2	TRBD2	TRBJ2-5	many	CASSSGSGRGETQYF	TGTGCCAGCAGCTCGGGAAGCGGGAGGGGAGAGACCCAGTACTTC
TRBV27	-	TRBJ1-6	-	CASNNRGGDSPLHF	TGTGCCAGCAATAACCGGGGGGGGGATTCACCCCTCCACTTT
TRBV23-1	-	TRBJ2-7	-	CASEWRGGYEQYF	TGCGCCAGCGAGTGGCGAGGCGGCTACGAGCAGTACTTC
TRBV6-1	TRBD1	TRBJ1-2	-	CASSEASGGPGGYGYTF	TGTGCCAGCAGTGAAGCGAGCGGGGGGCCAGGGGGATATGGCTACACCTTC
TRBV7-2	TRBD1	TRBJ1-2	-	CASSLMTGGLGYGYTF	TGTGCCAGCAGCTTGATGACAGGGGGCTTGGGCTATGGCTACACCTTC
TRBV18	-	TRBJ2-3	-	CASSPRSNRFTDTQYF	TGTGCCAGCTCACCACGTTCGAACAGGTTCACAGATACGCAGTATTTT
TRBV5-1	-	TRBJ1-1	-	CASSLGRRNTEAFF	TGCGCCAGCAGCTTGGGACGGAGGAACACTGAAGCTTTCTTT
TRBV14	TRBD1	TRBJ1-2	-	CASSQGRQGGRLANYGYTF	TGTGCCAGCAGCCAAGGGCGACAGGGGGGCCGTCTGGCTAACTATGGCTACACCTTC
TRBV2	-	TRBJ2-7	-	CASSEEGNGFYEQYF	TGTGCCAGCAGTGAGGAGGGAAACGGTTTCTACGAGCAGTACTTC
TRBV7-9	TRBD1	TRBJ1-2	-	CASSSMEGTDYYGYTF	TGTGCCAGCAGCTCAATGGAAGGGACAGACTACTATGGCTACACCTTC
TRBV9	-	TRBJ2-1	few	CASSFQGLGHNEQFF	TGTGCCAGCAGCTTCCAGGGCCTAGGGCATAATGAGCAGTTCTTC
TRBV6-5	-	TRBJ2-2	-	CASSYGGSTGELFF	TGTGCCAGCAGTTACGGAGGCAGCACCGGGGAGCTGTTTTTT
TRBV19	TRBD1	TRBJ1-2	-	CASWGQTNYGYTF	TGTGCCAGTTGGGGACAGACCAACTATGGCTACACCTTC